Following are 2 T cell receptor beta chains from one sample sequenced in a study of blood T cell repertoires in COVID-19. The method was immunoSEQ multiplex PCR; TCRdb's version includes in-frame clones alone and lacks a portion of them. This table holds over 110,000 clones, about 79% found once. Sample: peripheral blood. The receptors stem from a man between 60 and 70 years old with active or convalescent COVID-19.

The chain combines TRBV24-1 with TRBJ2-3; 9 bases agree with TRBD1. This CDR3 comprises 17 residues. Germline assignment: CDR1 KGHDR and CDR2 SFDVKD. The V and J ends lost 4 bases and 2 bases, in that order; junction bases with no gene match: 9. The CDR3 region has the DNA TGTGCCACCAGTGACATCGGACAGGGGCCTTACACAGATACGCAGTATTTT. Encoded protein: CATSDIGQGPYTDTQYF.

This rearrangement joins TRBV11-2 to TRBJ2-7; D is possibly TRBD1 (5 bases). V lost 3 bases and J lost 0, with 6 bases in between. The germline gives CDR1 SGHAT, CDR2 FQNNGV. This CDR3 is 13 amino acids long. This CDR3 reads CASSFTGSYEQYV. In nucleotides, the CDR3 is TGTGCCAGCAGCTTCACAGGCTCCTACGAGCAGTACGTC.